Presented here are 18 T cell receptor beta chains from one specimen sequenced in a study of technical replicates of blood from several donors. Measured with immunoSEQ multiplex PCR; TCRdb has only the in-frame clones, and not every one. This repertoire shows approximately 70,000 clones, about nine tenths found once; its top ten account for under 0.45%. Sequenced sample: T cells isolated from PBMCs. Receptors originate from a human donor in good health.

The CDR3 loop is CASSLTYSYEQYF. CDR3 sequence (DNA): TGTGCCAGCAGCTTGACATACTCCTACGAGCAGTACTTC. This sequence joins TRBV7-6 and TRBJ2-7; D is uncertain. With 3 bases removed from V and 0 bases from J, the gap between germline ends came to 6 bases. The CDR3 is 13 residues long. Germline lookup yields CDR1 SGHVS and CDR2 FNYEAQ.

The rearrangement joins TRBV4-2 to TRBJ2-7; D is perhaps TRBD2 (6 bases). This CDR3 is 17 amino acids long. V lost 1 base, J lost 0 bases, and 16 bases lay in between. Per the germline V gene, CDR1 is LGHNA and CDR2 is YNFKEQ. The CDR3 nucleotides are TGTGCCAGCAGCCAAGCCCCGGGACTTCAGAGCTCCTACGAGCAGTACTTC. Protein product: CASSQAPGLQSSYEQYF.

The rearrangement joins TRBV7-2 to TRBJ2-1; D uncertain. With 4 bases removed from V and 6 bases from J, the gap between germline ends came to 16 bases. Germline V gene lookup returns CDR1 SGHTA and CDR2 FQGNSA. CDR3 length: 15 amino acids. The CDR3 sequence is CASSYMGSHANEQFF. DNA for the CDR3: TGTGCCAGCAGCTACATGGGTAGCCATGCCAATGAGCAGTTCTTC.

CDR3 loop: CASSQEKRELNEQFF. CDR3 DNA sequence: TGTGCCAGCAGCCAAGAAAAGCGGGAGCTGAATGAGCAGTTCTTC. This chain joins TRBV14 and TRBJ2-1, with 8 bases aligning to TRBD2. The CDR3 is 15 amino acids. Germline V gene lookup returns CDR1 SGHDN and CDR2 FVKESK. Losses at the gene ends were 0 bases for V and 7 bases for J; bases not matched to a gene: 5. Full variable domain (rest looked up from reference TRBV14 and TRBJ2-1): EAGVTQFPSHSVIEKGQTVTLRCDPISGHDNLYWYRRVMGKEIKFLLHFVKESKQDESGMPNNRFLAERTGGTYSTLKVQPAELEDSGVYFCASSQEKRELNEQFFGPGTRLTVL.

This rearrangement joins TRBV7-2 to TRBJ2-7; TRBD1 is a possible D gene (6 bases). There are 16 residues in the CDR3. Deletions cut 6 bases from V and 1 base from J, with 19 bases between. Germline V gives CDR1 SGHTA, CDR2 FQGNSA. The CDR3 DNA is TGTGCCAGCAGTTCCTCTAACGACAGGCTTTCCTACGAGCAGTACTTC. It codes for CASSSSNDRLSYEQYF. The full variable domain, completed using reference TRBV7-2 and TRBJ2-7, is GAGVSQSPSNKVTEKGKDVELRCDPISGHTALYWYRQSLGQGLEFLIYFQGNSAPDKSGLPSDRFSAERTGGSVSTLTIQRTQQEDSAVYLCASSSSNDRLSYEQYFGPGTRLTVT.

A single count supports this clone. The chain joins TRBV30 to TRBJ2-1; 11 nucleotides line up with TRBD2. The length of the CDR3 is 14 residues. The junction had 6 bases not matched to a gene; V was cut back by 3 bases and J by 8 bases. The germline CDR1 and CDR2 sequences are GTSNPN and SVGIG (reference sequence). The CDR3 nucleotides read TGTGCCTGGAGGAGACTAGCGGGATTCGATGAGCAGTTCTTC. This translates into CAWRRLAGFDEQFF.

This clone is a singleton in its sample. The chain carries TRBV4-1 and TRBJ1-1; a weak D match, TRBD1 (6 bases). Germline CDR1 reads MGHRA; CDR2 reads YSYEKL. The CDR3 loop spans 15 amino acids. V was trimmed by 2 bases and J by 1 base, leaving 11 bases between them. CDR3: CASSQSPTGNTEAFF. As DNA, the CDR3 is TGCGCCAGCAGCCAATCCCCGACAGGGAACACTGAAGCTTTCTTT.

V and J are TRBV7-2 and TRBJ1-5; D is perhaps TRBD1 (5 bases). V was trimmed by 5 bases and J by 0 bases, leaving 14 bases between them. The CDR3 is 16 amino acids. Germline V lookup: CDR1 SGHTA, CDR2 FQGNSA. In nucleotides, the CDR3 is TGTGCCAGCAGCCGGGGGGGTCAGTATAGCAATCAGCCCCAGCATTTT. Translated: CASSRGGQYSNQPQHF.

This rearrangement joins TRBV7-3 to TRBJ1-1; perhaps TRBD1 as D (5 bases). The CDR3 is 16 residues long. V shed 7 bases and J shed 4 bases, with 22 bases lying between them. Per germline, CDR1 SGHTA and CDR2 FQGTGA. CDR3 in DNA: TGTGCCAGCACCGTAGCCCCTGGTCAGGGAGGCACTGAAGCTTTCTTT. This translates into CASTVAPGQGGTEAFF.

This clone appeared once. The chain carries TRBV9 and TRBJ2-1; 8 bases are a match to TRBD1. The CDR3 runs to 16 residues. V shed 2 bases, J shed 2 bases, and the junction held 6 bases outside the gene matches. Germline lookup yields CDR1 SGDLS and CDR2 YYNGEE. The CDR3 DNA is TGTGCCAGCAGCGTTTCAGGGGGCGGACCCTACAATGAGCAGTTCTTC. The encoded protein is CASSVSGGGPYNEQFF.

V usage is TRBV5-6 and J usage is TRBJ1-1; tentative D call: TRBD1 (5 bases). The length of the CDR3 is 15 residues. Per the germline V gene, CDR1 is SGHDT and CDR2 is YYEEEE. V was clipped by 0 bases and J by 0 bases, with 9 bases between them. The CDR3 spells CASSLVDRLNTEAFF. The DNA of the CDR3 is TGTGCCAGCAGCTTGGTCGACAGATTGAACACTGAAGCTTTCTTT.

V gene TRBV27 combines with J gene TRBJ1-5, with 7 nucleotides matching TRBD1. CDR1 and CDR2 from the germline V gene are MNHEY and SMNVEV (reference sequence). V lost 6 bases to trimming and J lost 3 bases; unmatched junction nucleotides: 8. CDR3 length: 15 amino acids. The CDR3 loop is CASSPQGVPNQPQHF. The CDR3 region has the DNA TGTGCCAGCAGCCCTCAGGGGGTCCCCAATCAGCCCCAGCATTTT.

The table lists this clone with a few counts. The V and J genes are TRBV5-4 and TRBJ2-2; 10 bases line up with TRBD1. Looked up from germline, CDR1 is SGHNT and CDR2 is YYREEE (reference sequence). The CDR3 is made up of 16 amino acids. Trimming at V came to 4 bases and at J to 2 bases, leaving 5 bases not matched to a gene. DNA of the CDR3: TGTGCCAGCAGCAAGACAGGGGGCGGAAACACCGGGGAGCTGTTTTTT. Its protein product is CASSKTGGGNTGELFF.

This clone has just one count. CDR3 amino acids: CASSFWGQGTGELFF. In DNA, the CDR3 is TGTGCCAGCAGCTTTTGGGGACAGGGGACCGGGGAGCTGTTTTTT. The chain has TRBV7-2 and TRBJ2-2; TRBD1 agrees at 10 bases. Germline-derived CDR1 and CDR2 are SGHTA and FQGNSA. CDR3 length equals 15 residues. V shed 3 bases, J shed 5 bases, and the junction held 3 bases outside the gene matches.

The CDR3 loop reads CASREGQGEAFF. In DNA, the CDR3 is TGTGCCAGCAGAGAGGGACAGGGGGAAGCTTTCTTT. This sequence joins TRBV28 and TRBJ1-1, with TRBD1 matching over 10 bases. This CDR3 contains 12 residues. V dropped 6 bases and J dropped 8; count of bases not matched to a gene: 3. Per the germline V gene, CDR1 is MDHEN and CDR2 is SYDVKM.

This clone is a singleton in its sample. The chain has TRBV4-3 and TRBJ2-5; 7 bases map to TRBD1. CDR1 and CDR2 (germline): LGHNA, YSLEER. This CDR3 has 18 residues. Trimming removed 0 bases from V and 4 bases from J; junction bases left unmatched: 14. This CDR3 reads CASSQDPIDRVGVETQYF. CDR3 sequence (DNA): TGCGCCAGCAGCCAAGATCCTATTGACAGGGTTGGCGTAGAGACCCAGTACTTC.

The chain recombines TRBV6-5 with TRBJ1-5; D may be TRBD1 (5 bases). V lost 5 bases, J lost 4 bases, and 12 bases lay in between. Germline V gives CDR1 MNHEY, CDR2 SVGAGI. The CDR3 consists of 14 residues. The CDR3 here is CASSAGLQNQPQHF. CDR3 nucleotides: TGTGCCAGCAGTGCGGGACTCCAGAATCAGCCCCAGCATTTT.

V is TRBV7-9 and J is TRBJ2-7; the D is unclear. There are 13 residues in the CDR3. Trimming removed 1 base at V and 2 bases at J, with 6 bases between. CDR1 and CDR2 from the germline V gene are SEHNR and FQNEAQ (reference sequence). This CDR3 is CASSLEPTYEQYF. The DNA for the CDR3 is TGTGCCAGCAGCTTAGAGCCTACCTACGAGCAGTACTTC. Supplemented by reference TRBV7-9 and TRBJ2-7, the full variable domain reads DTGVSQNPRHKITKRGQNVTFRCDPISEHNRLYWYRQTLGQGPEFLTYFQNEAQLEKSRLLSDRFSAERPKGSFSTLEIQRTEQGDSAMYLCASSLEPTYEQYFGPGTRLTVT.